The 19 T cell receptor beta chains below were found in one sample sequenced in a study of T-cell memory formation after mild COVID-19 (dated by TCRdb to about 2021). Library preparation used 5' RACE. The sequencer listed for this sample is Illumina NovaSeq 6000. TCRdb's own reprocessing of the public reads used fastp at Q25 and MiXCR and kept productive beta chains. Each record represents a unique CDR3 protein, reported with the most common genes and DNA among its rows. This sample is represented by roughly 190,000 distinct CDR3 sequences; under 30% of them were singletons. About 10% of the sample goes to the ten largest clones. What was sequenced was PBMCs or a T cell subset sorted from them (not recorded which). These receptor sequences come from an adult woman who had mild COVID-19 (a few samples of this study predate the infection). The sample titles of this study are shuffled in the database, so cell type and time point are left out; the donor was told from shared clones.

The chain is built from TRBV27 and TRBJ1-2; D not certain. This CDR3 is 13 amino acids long. The V gene lost 3 bases and the J gene lost 12 bases, with 17 bases spanning the gap. CDR1 and CDR2 (germline): MNHEY, SMNVEV (reference sequence). The CDR3 loop reads CASSFSKGAENTF. The CDR3 DNA follows: TGTGCCAGCAGTTTCAGCAAGGGAGCAGAGAACACCTTC.

Within the sample, this clonotype is medium-sized. The rearrangement uses TRBV4-1 and TRBJ2-7, with TRBD1 identical over 10 bases. The junction had 1 base not matched to a gene; V was cut back by 8 bases and J by 0 bases. This CDR3 is built from 13 residues. Looked up from germline, CDR1 is MGHRA and CDR2 is YSYEKL. As DNA, the CDR3 is TGCGCCAGCCGGGACAGGGGCTCCTACGAGCAGTACTTC. Its protein is CASRDRGSYEQYF.

This clonotype was counted a few times. The rearrangement uses TRBV5-1 and TRBJ2-1, with no clear D. The CDR3 spans 11 residues. V was cut by 5 bases and J by 4 bases, with 4 bases left in between. Germline V gene data show CDR1 as SGHRS and CDR2 as YFSETQ. The CDR3 sequence is CASRSYNEQFF. DNA of the CDR3: TGCGCCAGCAGGTCATACAATGAGCAGTTCTTC.

This clonotype was seen a few times. One end of the junction does not line up with germline, which may come from a read error. The rearrangement joins TRBV10-2 to TRBJ1-2; D possibly corresponds to TRBD1 (6 bases). The CDR3 runs to 11 residues. The germline V gene has CDR1 WSHSY and CDR2 SAAADI. CDR3 sequence (DNA): TGCGCCAGCAGTGAGATCGGGGGCGACCTTTTC. Protein sequence: CASSEIGGDLF.

The genes are TRBV9 and TRBJ2-6; 7 bases map to TRBD1. Germline V gene lookup returns CDR1 SGDLS and CDR2 YYNGEE. The length of the CDR3 is 18 residues. V lost 3 bases and J lost 3; bases outside the gene matches: 12. CDR3: CASSATTRTGGGANVLTF. As DNA, the CDR3 is TGTGCCAGCAGCGCTACAACAAGGACAGGTGGTGGGGCCAACGTCCTGACTTTC.

The chain joins TRBV18 to TRBJ2-3; D is ambiguous. With 2 bases removed from V and 0 bases from J, the gap between germline ends came to 6 bases. This CDR3 contains 14 residues. Germline V gene lookup returns CDR1 KGHSH and CDR2 LQKENI. For the CDR3, the DNA is TGTGCCAGCTCACCAGACGGGAGCACAGATACGCAGTATTTT. Its translation is CASSPDGSTDTQYF.

This clonotype was observed a handful of times. The rearrangement links TRBV29-1 to TRBJ2-7; TRBD1 is a possible D gene (6 bases). CDR1 is SQVTM and CDR2 is ANQGSEA in the germline V gene. The CDR3 is 13 amino acids. V lost 5 bases, J lost 0 bases, and 11 bases lay in between. CDR3 coding DNA: TGCAGCGTTAAGGACAGCATCTCCTACGAGCAGTACTTC. Protein: CSVKDSISYEQYF.

A few counts support this clonotype. This rearrangement joins TRBV28 to TRBJ2-7, with TRBD1 matching over 9 bases. This CDR3 has 15 residues. V trimming: 5 bases; J trimming: 5 bases; junction bases outside the gene matches: 10. Germline V gives CDR1 MDHEN, CDR2 SYDVKM. The CDR3 nucleotides read TGTGCCAGCAGTCCCTCCGGGACAGGGTATCACGAGCAGTACTTC. Its protein product is CASSPSGTGYHEQYF. The whole variable domain, filled in from reference TRBV28 and TRBJ2-7, reads DVKVTQSSRYLVKRTGEKVFLECVQDMDHENMFWYRQDPGLGLRLIYFSYDVKMKEKGDIPEGYSVSREKKERFSLILESASTNQTSMYLCASSPSGTGYHEQYFGPGTRLTVT.

This clonotype was seen a single time. The chain combines TRBV24-1 with TRBJ2-2; TRBD1 is a possible D gene (5 bases). The V gene lost 3 bases and the J gene lost 0 bases, with 10 bases spanning the gap. This CDR3 region has 16 residues. Germline V lookup: CDR1 KGHDR, CDR2 SFDVKD. The DNA of the CDR3 is TGTGCCACCAGTGATCCTCAGGACACGAACACCGGGGAGCTGTTTTTT. This sequence encodes CATSDPQDTNTGELFF.

In its sample, this clonotype was seen a few times. This chain connects TRBV6-2 or TRBV6-3 to TRBJ2-5; 9 bases are a match to TRBD2. CDR3 length equals 20 residues. V dropped 3 bases and J dropped 9; count of bases not matched to a gene: 26. In germline, CDR1 is MNHEY, CDR2 SVGEGT. CDR3 amino acids: CASSYSSYSMRGRAHGAQYF. The DNA for the CDR3 is TGTGCCAGCAGTTATTCCTCCTACTCTATGCGCGGGAGGGCACATGGGGCCCAGTACTTC.

The chain is built from TRBV15 and TRBJ2-1, with D tentatively TRBD1 (6 bases). This CDR3 has 15 amino acids. Germline V gene data show CDR1 as LNHNV and CDR2 as YYDKDF (reference sequence). V lost 0 bases and J 2 bases, leaving 8 bases between the germline ends. The CDR3 region is CATSRDRGPYNEQFF. For the CDR3, the DNA is TGTGCCACCAGCAGAGACAGGGGACCCTACAATGAGCAGTTCTTC.

This clonotype occurred a few times. This chain connects TRBV9 to TRBJ2-3; no definite D call. Germline CDR1 reads SGDLS; CDR2 reads YYNGEE. The CDR3 runs 13 residues. V shed 0 bases and J shed 0 bases, with 2 bases lying between them. The chain's CDR3 is CASSVESTDTQYF. The CDR3 nucleotides are TGTGCCAGCAGCGTAGAAAGCACAGATACGCAGTATTTT.

As DNA, the CDR3 is TGTGCCAGCAGCGTCTCAGGACAGAGTCCGAACTACGAGCAGTACTTC. This codes for CASSVSGQSPNYEQYF. The genes are TRBV9 and TRBJ2-7; tentative D call: TRBD1 (6 bases). CDR3 size: 16 residues. The germline V gene has CDR1 SGDLS and CDR2 YYNGEE. Trimming pared 2 bases from V and 3 bases from J, leaving 18 bases between.

The V and J genes are TRBV25-1 and TRBJ2-2, with D unclear. The germline CDR1 and CDR2 sequences are MGHDK and SYGVNS. V gave up 4 bases and J gave up 5 bases, with 2 bases separating them. The CDR3 runs 11 residues. The CDR3 protein is CASSVTGELFF. CDR3 bases: TGTGCCAGCAGTGTAACCGGGGAGCTGTTTTTT.

The rearrangement links TRBV18 to TRBJ2-7; 9 bases are shared with TRBD1. J lost 9 bases, V lost 3 bases, and 3 bases had no gene match. This CDR3 region has 12 residues. Germline assignment: CDR1 KGHSH and CDR2 LQKENI. CDR3 nucleotide sequence: TGTGCCAGCTCACCCGGGACAGGGAGGCAGTACTTC. As protein: CASSPGTGRQYF.

The rearrangement links TRBV6-4 to TRBJ1-5, with 9 positions matching TRBD1. From germline, CDR1 is MRHNA and CDR2 SNTAGT. Trimming removed 6 bases from V and 4 bases from J; junction bases left unmatched: 10. CDR3 size: 16 residues. The CDR3 loop is CASSDRGSLANQPQHF. The CDR3 DNA sequence: TGTGCCAGCAGCGACAGGGGGTCCTTAGCAAATCAGCCCCAGCATTTT.

CDR3 protein: CASSVRSVAGGELFF. The DNA of the CDR3 is TGTGCCAGCAGCGTACGTAGCGTGGCGGGCGGGGAGCTGTTTTTT. The rearrangement links TRBV7-9 to TRBJ2-2; possibly TRBD2 for D (5 bases). The CDR3 is 15 residues long. V was shortened by 5 bases and J by 7 bases, with 17 bases between the two germline ends. CDR1 and CDR2 (germline): SEHNR, FQNEAQ (reference sequence).

DNA for the CDR3: TGTGCCACCAGCAGAGATCACGGGAGGGCCGCAGATACGCAGTATTTT. Protein sequence: CATSRDHGRAADTQYF. The chain couples TRBV15 to TRBJ2-3, with 8 positions matching TRBD2. The junction had 6 bases not matched to a gene; V was cut back by 0 bases and J by 4 bases. This CDR3 comprises 16 residues. Germline V gives CDR1 LNHNV, CDR2 YYDKDF (reference sequence).

This clonotype occurred a few times. CDR3 nucleotides: TGTGCCTGGAGTCTGGGCATCTCCTACGAGCAGTACTTC. This codes for CAWSLGISYEQYF. V and J are TRBV30 and TRBJ2-7; D is unclear. Per germline, CDR1 GTSNPN and CDR2 SVGIG (reference sequence). The germline V and J ends were trimmed by 2 bases and 0 bases, with 8 bases remaining between them. The CDR3 spans 13 residues.